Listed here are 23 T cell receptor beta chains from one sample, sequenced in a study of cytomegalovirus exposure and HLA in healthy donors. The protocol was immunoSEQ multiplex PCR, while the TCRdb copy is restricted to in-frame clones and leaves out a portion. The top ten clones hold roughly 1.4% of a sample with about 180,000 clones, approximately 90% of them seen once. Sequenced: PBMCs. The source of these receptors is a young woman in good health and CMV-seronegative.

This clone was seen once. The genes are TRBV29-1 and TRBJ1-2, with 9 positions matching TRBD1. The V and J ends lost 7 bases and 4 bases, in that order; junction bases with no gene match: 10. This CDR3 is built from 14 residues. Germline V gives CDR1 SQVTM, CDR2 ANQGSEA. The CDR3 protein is CSDLDRGDPYGYTF. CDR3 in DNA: TGCAGCGATTTAGACAGGGGGGACCCCTATGGCTACACCTTC.

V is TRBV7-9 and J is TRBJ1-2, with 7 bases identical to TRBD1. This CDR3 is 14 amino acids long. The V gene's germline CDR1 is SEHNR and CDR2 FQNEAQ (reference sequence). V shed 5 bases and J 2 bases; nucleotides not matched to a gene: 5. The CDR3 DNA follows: TGTGCCAGCAGCCTGCTCAGGGGGAACTATGGCTACACCTTC. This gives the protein CASSLLRGNYGYTF.

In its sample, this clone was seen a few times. The CDR3 protein is CASSLGTNNEKLFF. In DNA form, the CDR3 reads TGTGCCAGCAGCTTAGGGACAAATAATGAAAAACTGTTTTTT. V is TRBV7-8 and J is TRBJ1-4; weak D call: TRBD1 (5 bases). Trimming took 1 base from V and 4 from J, leaving 7 bases between them. In germline, CDR1 is SGHVS, CDR2 FQNEAQ. The CDR3 is 14 amino acids.

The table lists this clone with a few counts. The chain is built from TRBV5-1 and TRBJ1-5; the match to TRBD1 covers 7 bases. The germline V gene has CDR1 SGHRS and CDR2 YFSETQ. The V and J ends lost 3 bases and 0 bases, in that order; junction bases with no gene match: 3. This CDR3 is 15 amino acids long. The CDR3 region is CASSSGTDSNQPQHF. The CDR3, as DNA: TGCGCCAGCAGCTCCGGGACAGATAGCAATCAGCCCCAGCATTTT.

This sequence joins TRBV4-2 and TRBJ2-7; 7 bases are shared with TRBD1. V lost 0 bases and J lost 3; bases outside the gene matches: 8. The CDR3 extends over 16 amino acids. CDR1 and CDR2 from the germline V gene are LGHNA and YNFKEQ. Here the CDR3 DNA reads TGTGCCAGCAGCCAAGAGACCGGGACAGCATACTACGAGCAGTACTTC. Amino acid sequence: CASSQETGTAYYEQYF.

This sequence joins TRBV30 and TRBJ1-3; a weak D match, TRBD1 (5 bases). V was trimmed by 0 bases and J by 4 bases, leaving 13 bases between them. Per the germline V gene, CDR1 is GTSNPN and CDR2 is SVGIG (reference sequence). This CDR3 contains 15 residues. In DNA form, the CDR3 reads TGTGCCTGGAGTGTAACAAGGGGATCAGGAAACACCATATATTTT. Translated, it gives CAWSVTRGSGNTIYF. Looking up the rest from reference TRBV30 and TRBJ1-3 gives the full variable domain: SQTIHQWPATLVQPVGSPLSLECTVEGTSNPNLYWYRQAAGRGLQLLFYSVGIGQISSEVPQNLSASRPQDRQFILSSKKLLLSDSGFYLCAWSVTRGSGNTIYFGEGSWLTVV.

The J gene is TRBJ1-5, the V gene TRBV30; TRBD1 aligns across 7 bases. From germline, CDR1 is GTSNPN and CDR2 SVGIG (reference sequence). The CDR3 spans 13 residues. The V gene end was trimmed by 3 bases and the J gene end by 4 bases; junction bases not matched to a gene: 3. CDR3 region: CAWRGTDNQPQHF. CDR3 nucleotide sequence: TGTGCCTGGAGAGGGACAGATAATCAGCCCCAGCATTTT.

In DNA form, the CDR3 reads TGTGCCAGCAGCTTGGGAGGACAGACCTACGAGCAGTACTTC. It specifies CASSLGGQTYEQYF. The rearrangement joins TRBV5-4 to TRBJ2-7, with TRBD1 as a possible D gene (6 bases). CDR1 is SGHNT, CDR2 YYREEE, per germline (reference sequence). Trimming removed 0 bases from V and 2 bases from J, with 9 bases in between. The CDR3 loop spans 14 amino acids.

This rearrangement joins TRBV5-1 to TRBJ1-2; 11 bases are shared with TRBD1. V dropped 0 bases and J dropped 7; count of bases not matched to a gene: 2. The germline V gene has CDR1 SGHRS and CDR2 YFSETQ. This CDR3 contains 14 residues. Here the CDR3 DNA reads TGCGCCAGCAGCTTGGCTGGGACAGGGGGTGGCTACACCTTC. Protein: CASSLAGTGGGYTF.

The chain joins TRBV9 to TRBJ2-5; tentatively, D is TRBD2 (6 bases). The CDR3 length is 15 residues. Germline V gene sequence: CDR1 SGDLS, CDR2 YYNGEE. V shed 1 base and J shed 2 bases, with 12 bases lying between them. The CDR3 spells CASSVSVRGQETQYF. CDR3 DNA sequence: TGTGCCAGCAGCGTATCTGTGCGGGGACAAGAGACCCAGTACTTC.

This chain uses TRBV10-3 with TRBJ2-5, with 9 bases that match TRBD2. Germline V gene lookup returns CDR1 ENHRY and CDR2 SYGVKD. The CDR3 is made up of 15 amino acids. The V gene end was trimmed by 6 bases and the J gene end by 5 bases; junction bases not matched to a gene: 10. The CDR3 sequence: CAISPRGGGAETQYF. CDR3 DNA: TGTGCCATCAGCCCGCGGGGCGGGGGGGCCGAGACCCAGTACTTC.

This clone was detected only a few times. CDR3 protein: CASRTGLNGELFF. CDR3 DNA: TGTGCCAGCAGAACAGGGTTGAACGGGGAGCTGTTTTTT. This chain uses TRBV27 with TRBJ2-2; perhaps TRBD1 as D (6 bases). The CDR3 loop spans 13 amino acids. The germline CDR1 and CDR2 sequences are MNHEY and SMNVEV (reference sequence). Trimming stripped 6 bases from V and 7 bases from J, with 12 bases between.

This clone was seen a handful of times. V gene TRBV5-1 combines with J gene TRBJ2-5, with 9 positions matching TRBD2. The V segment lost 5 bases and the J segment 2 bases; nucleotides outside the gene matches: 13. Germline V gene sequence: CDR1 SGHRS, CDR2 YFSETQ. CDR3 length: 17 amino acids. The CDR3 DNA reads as TGCGCCAGCAGGGGTAGCGGGGGCGAGGGGCGACAAGAGACCCAGTACTTC. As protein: CASRGSGGEGRQETQYF.

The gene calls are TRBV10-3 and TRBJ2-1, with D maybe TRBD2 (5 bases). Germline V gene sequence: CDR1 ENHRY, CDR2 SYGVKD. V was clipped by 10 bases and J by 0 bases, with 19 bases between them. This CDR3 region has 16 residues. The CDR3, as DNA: TGTGCCACTCACCGGGGAGCGGACCGCTCCTACAATGAGCAGTTCTTC. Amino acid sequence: CATHRGADRSYNEQFF.

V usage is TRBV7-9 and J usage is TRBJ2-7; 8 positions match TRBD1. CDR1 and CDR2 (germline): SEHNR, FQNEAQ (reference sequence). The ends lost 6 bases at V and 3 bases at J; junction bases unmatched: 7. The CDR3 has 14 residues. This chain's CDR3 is CASRSGTGDYEQYF. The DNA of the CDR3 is TGTGCCAGCAGATCAGGGACAGGAGACTACGAGCAGTACTTC.

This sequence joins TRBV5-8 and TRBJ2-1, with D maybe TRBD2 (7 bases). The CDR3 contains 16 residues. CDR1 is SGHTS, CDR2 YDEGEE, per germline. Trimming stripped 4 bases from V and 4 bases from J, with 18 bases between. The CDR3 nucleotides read TGTGCCAGCAGCCTAACAGGGCGGGGGCTTTACAATGAGCAGTTCTTC. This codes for CASSLTGRGLYNEQFF. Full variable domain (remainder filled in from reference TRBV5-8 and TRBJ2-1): EAGVTQSPTHLIKTRGQQATLRCSPISGHTSVYWYQQALGLGLQFLLWYDEGEERNRGNFPPRFSGRQFPNYSSELNVNALELEDSALYLCASSLTGRGLYNEQFFGPGTRLTVL.

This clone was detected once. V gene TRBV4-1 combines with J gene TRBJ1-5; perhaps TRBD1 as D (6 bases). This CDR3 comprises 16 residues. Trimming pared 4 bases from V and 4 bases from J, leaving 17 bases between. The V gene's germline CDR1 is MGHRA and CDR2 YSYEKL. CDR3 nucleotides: TGCGCCAGCAGCCCCCGGGTGGCAGGGGATAATCAGCCCCAGCATTTT. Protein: CASSPRVAGDNQPQHF.

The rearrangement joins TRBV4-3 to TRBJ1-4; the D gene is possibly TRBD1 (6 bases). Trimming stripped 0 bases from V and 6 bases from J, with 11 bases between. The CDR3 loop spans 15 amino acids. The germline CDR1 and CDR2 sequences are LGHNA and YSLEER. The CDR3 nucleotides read TGCGCCAGCAGCCAAGAGACAGGAAGCTATGAAAAACTGTTTTTT. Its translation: CASSQETGSYEKLFF.

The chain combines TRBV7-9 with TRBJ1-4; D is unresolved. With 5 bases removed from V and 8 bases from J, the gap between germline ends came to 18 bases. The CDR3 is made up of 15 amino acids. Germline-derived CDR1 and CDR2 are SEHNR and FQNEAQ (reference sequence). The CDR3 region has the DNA TGTGCCAGCAGCCCAGCCGCGGGGAGTAACGAAAAACTGTTTTTT. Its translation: CASSPAAGSNEKLFF.

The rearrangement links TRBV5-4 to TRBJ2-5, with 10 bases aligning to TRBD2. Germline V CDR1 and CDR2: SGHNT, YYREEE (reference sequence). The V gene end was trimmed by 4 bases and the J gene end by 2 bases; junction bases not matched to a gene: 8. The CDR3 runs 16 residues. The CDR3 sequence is CASSPAGGRDQETQYF. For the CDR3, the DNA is TGTGCCAGCAGCCCAGCGGGGGGGCGAGATCAAGAGACCCAGTACTTC.

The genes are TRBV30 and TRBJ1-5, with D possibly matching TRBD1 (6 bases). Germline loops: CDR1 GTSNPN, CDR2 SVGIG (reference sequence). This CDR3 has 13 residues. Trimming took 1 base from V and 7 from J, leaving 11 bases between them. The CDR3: CAWSEGGLQPQHF. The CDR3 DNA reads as TGTGCCTGGAGTGAAGGGGGTCTCCAGCCCCAGCATTTT.

The CDR3, as DNA: TGTGCCAGCATAAGTCTTCAGGGTTTCAATGAGCAGTTCTTC. Protein product: CASISLQGFNEQFF. The V and J genes are TRBV27 and TRBJ2-1; possible D gene TRBD1, 5 bases. CDR3 length: 14 amino acids. Per the germline V gene, CDR1 is MNHEY and CDR2 is SMNVEV (reference sequence). Trimming shortened V by 7 bases and J by 6 bases, and 16 bases separated the two germline ends.

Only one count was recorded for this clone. The CDR3 bases are TGCGCCAGCGGAGAGGGGAGGACTGAAGCTTTCTTT. Translated: CASGEGRTEAFF. The chain recombines TRBV5-1 with TRBJ1-1; TRBD1 might be the D (5 bases). Germline V CDR1 and CDR2: SGHRS, YFSETQ. V lost 7 bases, J lost 5 bases, and 12 bases lay in between. This CDR3 is 12 amino acids long.